This T cell receptor (beta chain) was captured by sequencing in a study of shared clonotypes between healthy human individuals. Tens of thousands of T cell genomes (approximately 190 ng DNA) went into each sorted-subset replicate. Authors' methods: For the immunoSEQ data, sequences were junction-only without quality scores, so filtering differed. Here immunoSEQ multiplex PCR was the method, and the copy in TCRdb shows in-frame clones only, minus some. Clone size and V and J calls were adopted from that table, with D and trimming inferred from the DNA. The table includes more than 2 million clones, around 96% detected once. About this clone itself: What it binds is unknown.

Cells designated naive CD8 were CD45RO-negative and were positively selected for CCR7, with terminally differentiated effector memory CD45RA+ cells excluded. Donation came from healthy HIV-negative adults that had no recent acute infections or vaccinations. Germline CDR1 reads MGHDK; CDR2 reads SYGVNS. The CDR3 contains 15 residues. Study-level results: How much donors shared clonotypes was expected to be affected by sequencing depth.

Sample: naive CD8+ T cells sorted from blood. This receptor was identified in a man between 18 and 35 years old in good health. The chain couples TRBV25-1 to TRBJ2-1; D might be TRBD1 or TRBD2, each matching 5 bases. CDR3 residues: CAVRGRASSYNEQFF. The CDR3 nucleotides read TGTGCTGTCCGGGGACGGGCGAGCTCCTACAATGAGCAGTTCTTC.